Here is one T cell receptor beta chain with its context. The data are from a study of response to subunit inactivated influenza vaccine. Germline V CDR1 and CDR2: SGDLS, YYNGEE. This CDR3 is built from 15 residues. V shed 3 bases, J shed 3 bases, and the junction held 5 bases outside the gene matches. Each CDR3 protein is one row after TCRdb ran MiXCR on the RT-PCR reads. The sample contains 500,000 to 550,000 distinct CDR3 sequences, under 30% of which appear only once. The same data also went into a second study, on T cells expressing NK-cell markers. Per that paper: Production of TCR beta cDNA relied on 5'RACE template switching with UMIs. Underlying the TCR beta repertoires were sorted CD3+CD56+NKG2C+, CD3+CD56+NKG2C- and CD3+CD56-NKG2C+ T cells. Of the CD8+ T cell pool in roughly 6 donors, roughly 1.0-7.0% was accounted for by dominant NKG2C+ clonotypes. Topping the CD3+CD56-NKG2C+ fraction as well were these clonotypes, in several donors. Whether expanded NKG2C+ T cell clones were HCMV-specific remained unclear.

This receptor was taken from a man in his fifties or sixties who received an inactivated influenza vaccine. V and J are TRBV9 and TRBJ2-7; 11 positions agree with TRBD1. The sample here was CD4+ T cells sorted from PBMCs, taken 12 days after vaccination. CDR3 region: CASSGGTGGFYEQYF. Written as DNA, the CDR3 is TGTGCCAGCAGCGGTGGGACAGGGGGATTCTACGAGCAGTACTTC.